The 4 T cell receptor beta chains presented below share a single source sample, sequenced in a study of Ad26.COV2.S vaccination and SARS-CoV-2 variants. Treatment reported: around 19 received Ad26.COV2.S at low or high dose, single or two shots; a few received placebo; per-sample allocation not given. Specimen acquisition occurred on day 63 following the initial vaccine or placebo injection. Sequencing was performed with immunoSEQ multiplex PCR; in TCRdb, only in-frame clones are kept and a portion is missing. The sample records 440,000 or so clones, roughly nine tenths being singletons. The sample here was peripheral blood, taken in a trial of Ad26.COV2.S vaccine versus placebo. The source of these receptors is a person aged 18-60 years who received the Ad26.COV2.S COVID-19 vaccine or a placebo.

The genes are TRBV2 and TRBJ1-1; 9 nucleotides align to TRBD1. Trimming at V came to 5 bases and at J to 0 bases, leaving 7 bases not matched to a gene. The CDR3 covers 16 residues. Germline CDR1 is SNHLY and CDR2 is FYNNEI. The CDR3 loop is CASSRQGGAVNTEAFF. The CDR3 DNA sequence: TGTGCCAGCAGTCGACAGGGGGGTGCGGTGAACACTGAAGCTTTCTTT. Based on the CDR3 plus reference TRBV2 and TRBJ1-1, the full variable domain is EPEVTQTPSHQVTQMGQEVILRCVPISNHLYFYWYRQILGQKVEFLVSFYNNEISEKSEIFDDQFSVERPDGSNFTLKIRSTKLEDSAMYFCASSRQGGAVNTEAFFGQGTRLTVV.

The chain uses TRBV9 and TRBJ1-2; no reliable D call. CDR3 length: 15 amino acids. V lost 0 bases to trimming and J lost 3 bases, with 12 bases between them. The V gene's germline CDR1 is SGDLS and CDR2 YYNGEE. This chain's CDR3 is CASSVGPQDHYGYTF. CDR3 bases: TGTGCCAGCAGCGTAGGCCCCCAGGATCACTATGGCTACACCTTC.

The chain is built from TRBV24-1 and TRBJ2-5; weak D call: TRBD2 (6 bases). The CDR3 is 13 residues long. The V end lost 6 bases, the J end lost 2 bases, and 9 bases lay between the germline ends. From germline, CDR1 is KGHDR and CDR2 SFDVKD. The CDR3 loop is CATSRAGQETQYF. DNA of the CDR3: TGTGCCACCAGTCGTGCGGGGCAAGAGACCCAGTACTTC.

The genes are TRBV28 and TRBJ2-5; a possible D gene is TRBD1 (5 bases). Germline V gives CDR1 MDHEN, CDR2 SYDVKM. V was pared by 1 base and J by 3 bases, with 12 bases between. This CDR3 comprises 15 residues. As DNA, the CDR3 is TGTGCCAGCAGTTTATTGGGCCAGGGCGAAGAGACCCAGTACTTC. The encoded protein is CASSLLGQGEETQYF.